The present entry profiles one T cell receptor beta chain with its context. What it binds is unknown. The data were obtained in a study of cytomegalovirus exposure and HLA in healthy donors. Study-wide results and limits: The availability of immune exposure information extended only to CMV serostatus. Using the classifier, cytomegalovirus status was reportedly diagnosed with high specificity and sensitivity. An Asian-associated ancestry cluster reportedly showed fewer N-insertions than the roughly 670-donor mean in a later analysis. It was likely that a cluster of highly shared sequence variants was a sequencing artifact.

The PCR used 60 Vbeta and 13 Jbeta primers. Sequencing used immunoSEQ multiplex PCR; TCRdb keeps in-frame clones, though not all of them. The table has 130,000 or so clones, approximately 88% seen once; the top ten hold 0.5% to 0.65%. This TCR was sampled from a woman aged 40 to 50 in good health and CMV-seronegative. The sample comprised PBMCs.

DNA for the CDR3: TGTGCCAGCAGCCGAGGGGGGGAGATTAGCACAGATACGCAGTATTTT. This gives the protein CASSRGGEISTDTQYF. The rearrangement links TRBV5-4 to TRBJ2-3; a weak D match, TRBD2 (7 bases). V was shortened by 4 bases and J by 0 bases, with 15 bases between the two germline ends. CDR3 length equals 16 residues. Germline V lookup: CDR1 SGHNT, CDR2 YYREEE (reference sequence).